The clone carrying this T cell receptor (beta chain) was counted a few times. Its antigen remains unknown. This entry belongs to a study of cytomegalovirus exposure and HLA in healthy donors. General observations from the study: An analysis was carried out at a later point. It showed that HLA-associated TCR beta chains were more clonally expanded than equally common non-associated chains.

Germline CDR1 reads MNHEY; CDR2 reads SMNVEV (reference sequence). V shed 3 bases and J 6 bases; nucleotides not matched to a gene: 8. The CDR3 consists of 15 residues. The PCR was carried out with 60 Vbeta primers and 13 Jbeta primers. Some clones are missing from TCRdb's copy, which holds only in-frame ones; the method was immunoSEQ multiplex PCR. The sample lists around 150,000 clones, around 81% occurring once. This chain connects TRBV27 to TRBJ2-1; 7 bases line up with TRBD2. Sequencing used PBMCs. This receptor was obtained from a woman in her thirties or forties in good health and CMV-seronegative. Written as DNA, the CDR3 is TGTGCCAGCAGTTTCGGGCGGGGGTCAGGCAATGAGCAGTTCTTC. Translation gives CASSFGRGSGNEQFF.